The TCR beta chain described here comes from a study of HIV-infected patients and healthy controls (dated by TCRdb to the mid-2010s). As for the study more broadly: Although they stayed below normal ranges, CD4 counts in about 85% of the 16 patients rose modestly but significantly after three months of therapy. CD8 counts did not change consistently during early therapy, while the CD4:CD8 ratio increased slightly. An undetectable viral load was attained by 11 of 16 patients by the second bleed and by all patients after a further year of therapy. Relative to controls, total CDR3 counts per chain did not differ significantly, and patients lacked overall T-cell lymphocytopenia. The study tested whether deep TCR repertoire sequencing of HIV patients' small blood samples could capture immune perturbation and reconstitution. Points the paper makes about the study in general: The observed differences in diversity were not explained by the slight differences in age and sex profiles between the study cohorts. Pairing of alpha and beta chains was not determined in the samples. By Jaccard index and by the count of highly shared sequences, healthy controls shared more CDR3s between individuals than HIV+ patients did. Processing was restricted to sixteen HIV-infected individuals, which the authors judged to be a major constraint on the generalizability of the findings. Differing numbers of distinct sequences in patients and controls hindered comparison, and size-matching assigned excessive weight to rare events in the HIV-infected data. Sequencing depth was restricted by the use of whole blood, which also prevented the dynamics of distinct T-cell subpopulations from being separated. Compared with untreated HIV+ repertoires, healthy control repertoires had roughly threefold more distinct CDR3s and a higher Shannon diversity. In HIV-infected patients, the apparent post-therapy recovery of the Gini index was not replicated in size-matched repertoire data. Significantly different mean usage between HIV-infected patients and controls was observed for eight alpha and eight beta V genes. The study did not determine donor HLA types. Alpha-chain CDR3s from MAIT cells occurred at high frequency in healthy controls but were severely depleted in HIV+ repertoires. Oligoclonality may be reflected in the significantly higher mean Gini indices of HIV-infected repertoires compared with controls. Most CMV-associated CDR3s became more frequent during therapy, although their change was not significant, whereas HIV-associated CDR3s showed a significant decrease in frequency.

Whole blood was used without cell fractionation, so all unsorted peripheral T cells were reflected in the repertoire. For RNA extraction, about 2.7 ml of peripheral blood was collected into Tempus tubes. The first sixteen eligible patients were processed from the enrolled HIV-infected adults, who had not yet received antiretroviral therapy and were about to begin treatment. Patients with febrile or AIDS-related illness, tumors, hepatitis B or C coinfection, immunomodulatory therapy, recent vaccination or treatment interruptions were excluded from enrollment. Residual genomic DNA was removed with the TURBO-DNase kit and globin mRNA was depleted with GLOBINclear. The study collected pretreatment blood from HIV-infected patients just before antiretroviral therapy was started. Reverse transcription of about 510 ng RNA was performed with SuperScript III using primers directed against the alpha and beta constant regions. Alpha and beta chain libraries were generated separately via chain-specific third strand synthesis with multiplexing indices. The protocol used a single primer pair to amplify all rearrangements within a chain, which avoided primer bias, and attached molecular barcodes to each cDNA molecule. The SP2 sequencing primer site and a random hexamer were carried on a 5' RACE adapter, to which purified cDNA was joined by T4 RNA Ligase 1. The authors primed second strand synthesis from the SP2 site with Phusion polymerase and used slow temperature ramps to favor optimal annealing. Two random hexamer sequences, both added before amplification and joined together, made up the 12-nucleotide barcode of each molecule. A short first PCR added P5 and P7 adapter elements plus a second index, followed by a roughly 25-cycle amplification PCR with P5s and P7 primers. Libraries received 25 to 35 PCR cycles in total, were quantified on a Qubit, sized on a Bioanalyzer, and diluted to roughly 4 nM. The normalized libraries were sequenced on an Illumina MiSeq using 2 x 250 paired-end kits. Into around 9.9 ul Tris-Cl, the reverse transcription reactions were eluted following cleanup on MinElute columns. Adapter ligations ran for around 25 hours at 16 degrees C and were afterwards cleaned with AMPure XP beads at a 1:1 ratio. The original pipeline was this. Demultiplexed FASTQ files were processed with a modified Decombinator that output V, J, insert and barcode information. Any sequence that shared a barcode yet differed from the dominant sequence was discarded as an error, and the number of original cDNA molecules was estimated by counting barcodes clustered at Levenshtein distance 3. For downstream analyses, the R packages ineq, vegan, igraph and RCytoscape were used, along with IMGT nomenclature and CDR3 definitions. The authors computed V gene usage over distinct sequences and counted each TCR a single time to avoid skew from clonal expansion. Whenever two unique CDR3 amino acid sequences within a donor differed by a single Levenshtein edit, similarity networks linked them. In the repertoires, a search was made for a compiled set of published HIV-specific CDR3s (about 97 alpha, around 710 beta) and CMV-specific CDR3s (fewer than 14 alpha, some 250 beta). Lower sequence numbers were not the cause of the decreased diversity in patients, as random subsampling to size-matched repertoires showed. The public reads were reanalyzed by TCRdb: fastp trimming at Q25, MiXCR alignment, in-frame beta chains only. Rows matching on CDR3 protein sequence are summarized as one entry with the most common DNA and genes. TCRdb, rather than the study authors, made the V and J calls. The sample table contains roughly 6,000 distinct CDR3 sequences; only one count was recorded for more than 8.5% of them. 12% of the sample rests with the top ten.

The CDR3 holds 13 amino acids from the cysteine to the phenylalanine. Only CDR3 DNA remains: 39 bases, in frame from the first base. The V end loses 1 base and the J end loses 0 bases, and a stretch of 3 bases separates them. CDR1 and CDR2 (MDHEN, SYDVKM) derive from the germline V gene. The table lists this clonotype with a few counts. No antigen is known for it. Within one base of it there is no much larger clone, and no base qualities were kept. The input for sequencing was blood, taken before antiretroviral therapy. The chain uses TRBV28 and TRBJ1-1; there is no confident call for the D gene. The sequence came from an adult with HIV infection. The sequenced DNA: TGTGCCAGCAGTTTATTCATGAACACTGAAGCTTTCTTT. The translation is CASSLFMNTEAFF.